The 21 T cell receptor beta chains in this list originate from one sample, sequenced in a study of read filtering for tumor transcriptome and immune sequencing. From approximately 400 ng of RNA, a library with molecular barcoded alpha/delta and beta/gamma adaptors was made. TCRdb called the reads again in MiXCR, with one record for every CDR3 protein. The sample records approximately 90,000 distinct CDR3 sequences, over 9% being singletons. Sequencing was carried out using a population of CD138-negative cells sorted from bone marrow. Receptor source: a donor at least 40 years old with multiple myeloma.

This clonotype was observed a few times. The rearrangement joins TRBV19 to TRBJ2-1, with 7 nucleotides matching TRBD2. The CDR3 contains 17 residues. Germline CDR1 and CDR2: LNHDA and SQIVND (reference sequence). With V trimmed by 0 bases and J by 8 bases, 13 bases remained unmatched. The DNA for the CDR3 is TGTGCCAGTAGTATAGACCTCAGCGGGACTGTGGGCGATGAGCAGTTCTTC. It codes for CASSIDLSGTVGDEQFF. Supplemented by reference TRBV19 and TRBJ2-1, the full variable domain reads DGGITQSPKYLFRKEGQNVTLSCEQNLNHDAMYWYRQDPGQGLRLIYYSQIVNDFQKGDIAEGYSVSREKKESFPLTVTSAQKNPTAFYLCASSIDLSGTVGDEQFFGPGTRLTVL.

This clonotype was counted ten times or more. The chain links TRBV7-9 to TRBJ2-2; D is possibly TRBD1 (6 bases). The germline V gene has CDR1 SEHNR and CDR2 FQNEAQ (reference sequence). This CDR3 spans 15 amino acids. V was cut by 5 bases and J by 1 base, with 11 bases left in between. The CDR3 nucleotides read TGTGCCAGCAGCGTCGGACAGTGGAACACCGGGGAGCTGTTTTTT. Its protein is CASSVGQWNTGELFF.

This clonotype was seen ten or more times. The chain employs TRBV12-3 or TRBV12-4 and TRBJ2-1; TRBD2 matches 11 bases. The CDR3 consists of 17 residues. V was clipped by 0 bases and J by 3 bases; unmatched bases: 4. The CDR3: CASSLALGTSGYNEQFF. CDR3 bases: TGTGCCAGCAGTTTAGCGCTAGGGACTAGCGGCTACAATGAGCAGTTCTTC.

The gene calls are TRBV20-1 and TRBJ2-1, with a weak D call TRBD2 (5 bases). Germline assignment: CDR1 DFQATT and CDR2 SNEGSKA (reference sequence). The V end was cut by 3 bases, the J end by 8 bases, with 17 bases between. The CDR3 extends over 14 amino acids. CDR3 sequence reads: CSARHPGGFDEQFF. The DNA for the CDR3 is TGCAGTGCTAGGCATCCGGGCGGGTTCGATGAGCAGTTCTTC.

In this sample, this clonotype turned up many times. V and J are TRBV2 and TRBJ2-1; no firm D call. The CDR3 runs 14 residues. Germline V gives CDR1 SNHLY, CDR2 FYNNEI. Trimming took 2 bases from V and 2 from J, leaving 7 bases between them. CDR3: CASSELATYNEQFF. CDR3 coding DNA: TGTGCCAGCAGTGAACTGGCTACCTACAATGAGCAGTTCTTC.

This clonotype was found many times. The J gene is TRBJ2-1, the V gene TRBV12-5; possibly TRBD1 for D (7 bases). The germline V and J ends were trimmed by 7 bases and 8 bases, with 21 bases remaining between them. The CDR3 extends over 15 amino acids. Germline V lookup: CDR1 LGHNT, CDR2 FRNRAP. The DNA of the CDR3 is TGTGCTAGTGCCCCGTCTGGGGGAGGACAGGATGAGCAGTTCTTC. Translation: CASAPSGGGQDEQFF.

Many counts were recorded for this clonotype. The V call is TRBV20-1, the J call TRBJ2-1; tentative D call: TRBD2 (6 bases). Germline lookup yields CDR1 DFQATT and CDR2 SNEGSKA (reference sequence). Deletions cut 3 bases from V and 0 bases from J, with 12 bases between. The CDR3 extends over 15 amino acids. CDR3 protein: CSARFSGGSYNEQFF. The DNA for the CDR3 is TGCAGTGCTAGGTTTAGCGGAGGCTCCTACAATGAGCAGTTCTTC.

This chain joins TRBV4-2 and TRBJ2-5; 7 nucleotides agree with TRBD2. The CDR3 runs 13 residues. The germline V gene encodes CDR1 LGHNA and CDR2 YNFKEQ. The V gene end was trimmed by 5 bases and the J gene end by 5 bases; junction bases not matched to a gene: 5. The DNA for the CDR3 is TGTGCCAGCAGCTGGATCGGGAGGGAGACCCAGTACTTC. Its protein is CASSWIGRETQYF.

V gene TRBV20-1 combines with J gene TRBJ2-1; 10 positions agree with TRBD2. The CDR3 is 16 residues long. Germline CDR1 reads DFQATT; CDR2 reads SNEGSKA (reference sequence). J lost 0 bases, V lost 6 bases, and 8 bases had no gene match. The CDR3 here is CSARRLAGASYNEQFF. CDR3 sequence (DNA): TGCAGTGCCAGACGCCTAGCGGGGGCCTCCTACAATGAGCAGTTCTTC.

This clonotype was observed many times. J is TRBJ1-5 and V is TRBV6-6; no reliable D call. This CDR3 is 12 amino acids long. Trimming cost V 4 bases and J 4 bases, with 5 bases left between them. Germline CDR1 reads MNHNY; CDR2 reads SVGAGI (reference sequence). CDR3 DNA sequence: TGTGCCAGCAGTTTGCCGAATCAGCCCCAGCATTTT. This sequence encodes CASSLPNQPQHF.

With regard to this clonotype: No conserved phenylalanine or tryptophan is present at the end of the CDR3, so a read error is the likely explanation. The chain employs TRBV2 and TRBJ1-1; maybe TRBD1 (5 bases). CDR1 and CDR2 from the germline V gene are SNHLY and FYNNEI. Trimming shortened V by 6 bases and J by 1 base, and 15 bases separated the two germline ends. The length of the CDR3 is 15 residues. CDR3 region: CASRLEEGENTEAFV. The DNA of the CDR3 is TGTGCCAGCAGACTCGAAGAAGGGGAGAACACTGAAGCTTTCGTT.

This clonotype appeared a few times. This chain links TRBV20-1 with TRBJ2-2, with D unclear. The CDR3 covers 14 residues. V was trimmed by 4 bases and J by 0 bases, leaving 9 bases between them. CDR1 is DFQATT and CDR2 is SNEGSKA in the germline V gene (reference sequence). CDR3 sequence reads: CSATPVANTGELFF. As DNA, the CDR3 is TGCAGTGCTACCCCGGTGGCGAACACCGGGGAGCTGTTTTTT.

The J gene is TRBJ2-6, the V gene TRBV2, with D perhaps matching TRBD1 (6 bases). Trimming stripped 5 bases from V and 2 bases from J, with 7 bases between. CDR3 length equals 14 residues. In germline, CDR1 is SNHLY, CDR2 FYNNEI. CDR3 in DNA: TGTGCCAGCAGTTGGACAGCTGGGGCCAACGTCCTGACTTTC. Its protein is CASSWTAGANVLTF.

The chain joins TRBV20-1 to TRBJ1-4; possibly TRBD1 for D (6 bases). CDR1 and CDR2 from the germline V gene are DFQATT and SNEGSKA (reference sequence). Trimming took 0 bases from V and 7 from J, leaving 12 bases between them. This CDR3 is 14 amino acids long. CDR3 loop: CSARDGGGSEKLFF. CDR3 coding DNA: TGCAGTGCTAGAGATGGGGGCGGAAGTGAAAAACTGTTTTTT.

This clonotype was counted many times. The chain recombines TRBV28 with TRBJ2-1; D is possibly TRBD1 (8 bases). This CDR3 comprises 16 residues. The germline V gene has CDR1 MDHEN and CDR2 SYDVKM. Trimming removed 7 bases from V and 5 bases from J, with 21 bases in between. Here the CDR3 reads CASNPGGQGAHNEQFF. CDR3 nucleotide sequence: TGTGCCAGCAACCCCGGGGGGCAGGGGGCCCACAATGAGCAGTTCTTC.

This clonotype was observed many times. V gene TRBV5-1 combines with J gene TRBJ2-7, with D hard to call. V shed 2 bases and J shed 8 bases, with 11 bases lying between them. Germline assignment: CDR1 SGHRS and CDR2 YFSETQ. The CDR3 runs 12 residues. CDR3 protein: CASSFLRQKQYF. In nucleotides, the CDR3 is TGCGCCAGCAGCTTCCTCCGCCAAAAGCAGTACTTC.

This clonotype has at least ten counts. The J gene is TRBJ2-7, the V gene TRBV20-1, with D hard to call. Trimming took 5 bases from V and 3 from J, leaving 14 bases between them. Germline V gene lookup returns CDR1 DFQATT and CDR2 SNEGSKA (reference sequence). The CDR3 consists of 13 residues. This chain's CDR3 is CSAADVNGYEQYF. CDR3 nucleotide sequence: TGCAGTGCTGCGGACGTTAACGGCTACGAGCAGTACTTC.

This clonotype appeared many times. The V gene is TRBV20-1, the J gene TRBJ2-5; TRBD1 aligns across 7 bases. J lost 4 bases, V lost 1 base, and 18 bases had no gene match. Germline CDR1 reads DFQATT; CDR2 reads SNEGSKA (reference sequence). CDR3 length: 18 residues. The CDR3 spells CSARVSKGAGYKGETQYF. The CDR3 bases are TGCAGTGCTAGAGTATCCAAGGGGGCAGGTTATAAGGGAGAGACCCAGTACTTC.

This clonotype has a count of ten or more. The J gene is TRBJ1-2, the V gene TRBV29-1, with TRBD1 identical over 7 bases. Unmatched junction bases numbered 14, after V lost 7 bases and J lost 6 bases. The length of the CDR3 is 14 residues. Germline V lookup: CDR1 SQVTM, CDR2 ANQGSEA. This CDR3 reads CSGKHSGTDHGYTF. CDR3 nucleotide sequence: TGCAGCGGGAAACACTCCGGGACAGATCATGGCTACACCTTC.

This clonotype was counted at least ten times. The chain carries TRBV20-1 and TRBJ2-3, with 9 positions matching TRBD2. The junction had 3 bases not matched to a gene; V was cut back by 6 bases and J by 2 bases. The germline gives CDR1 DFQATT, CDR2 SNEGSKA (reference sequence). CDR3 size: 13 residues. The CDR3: CSAQRGDTDTQYF. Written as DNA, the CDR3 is TGCAGTGCACAGCGGGGGGACACAGATACGCAGTATTTT.

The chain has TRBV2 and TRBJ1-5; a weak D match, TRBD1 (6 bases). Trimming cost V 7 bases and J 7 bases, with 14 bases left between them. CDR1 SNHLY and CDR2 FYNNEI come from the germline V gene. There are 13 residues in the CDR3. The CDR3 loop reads CASNLQGGQPQHF. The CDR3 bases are TGTGCCAGCAATCTACAGGGAGGGCAGCCCCAGCATTTT.